The entry that follows covers one T cell receptor (beta chain) sequence. Per the original data handling: Nucleated cell counts were estimated from reference gene primer amplification. The table came from immunoSEQ multiplex PCR; TCRdb's copy has only in-frame clones and leaves some out. That table supplies the V and J calls and clone size; D and trimming were determined from the DNA. The data contain more than 100,000 clones, over 70% of them singletons. The entry originates in a study of blood T cell repertoires in COVID-19. Study details: Collection of acute and convalescent COVID-19 samples took place in the United States, Italy and Spain. Sources were T cells, B-cell-depleted T cells, or PBMCs; the material itself was cDNA or gDNA.

Germline lookup yields CDR1 MRHNA and CDR2 SNTAGT. The CDR3 has 15 residues. J lost 7 bases, V lost 7 bases, and 15 bases had no gene match. Input material: peripheral blood. The clonotype originates from a woman in her seventies with acute or convalescent COVID-19. The rearrangement uses TRBV6-4 and TRBJ2-7; 8 bases line up with TRBD1. The CDR3 protein is CASTKVQGALGEQYF. DNA of the CDR3: TGTGCCAGCACTAAAGTCCAGGGGGCGTTGGGGGAGCAGTACTTC.